These T cell receptor beta chains were read from a single sample in a study of blood T cell repertoires in COVID-19. The table came from immunoSEQ multiplex PCR; TCRdb's copy has only in-frame clones and leaves some out. Seen here are a few hundred thousand clones, around 92% observed once, and the top ten hold approximately 1.8%. What was sequenced was PBMCs or T cells enriched from blood (not recorded which). The receptors derive from a woman aged 60-75 years who had recovered from COVID-19. CDR3s include the opening cysteine and the closing phenylalanine or tryptophan.

v_call cdr3_aa
TRBV7-2 CASSSRQGGGYTF
TRBV7-8 CASSLDRGGTEAFF
TRBV28 CASSSGQGQETQYF
TRBV29-1 CSVLSGEGYTF
TRBV10-1 CASTIPGTASYEQYF
TRBV7-9 CASSVRQGRPEAFF
TRBV28 CASSRRVRTNEKLFF
TRBV18 CASSPRGHDGYTF
TRBV28 CASGGNNEQFF
TRBV28 CASSSTSDTQYF
TRBV5-1 CASSSRGIGNTEAFF
TRBV5-1 CASSQDGGEETQYF
TRBV10-2 CASSDTLAGRYEQFF
TRBV2 CASSGQGGTDTQYF
TRBV27 CASSSRQRNNSPLHF
TRBV29-1 CSVERDRNTEAFF
TRBV29-1 CSVEFGSEAFF
TRBV5-5 CASRYRDSNFYEQYF
TRBV28 CASSLEDYSYEQYF
TRBV6-5 CASRRTSGNTGELFF
TRBV5-6 CASSFRRELSYEQYF
TRBV28 CASSFLGGGNTIYF
TRBV10-3 CAIRLTDSIITGELFF
TRBV27 CASSLYTGISSGANVLTF
TRBV19 CASSIDLARPNQPQHF
TRBV9 CASTPGDGTNEKLFF
TRBV18 CASSSGGAETQYF
TRBV21-1 CASSKELAKNIQYF
TRBV21-1 CASGAADSVDTQYF
TRBV24-1 CATSGGSYNEQFF
TRBV7-3 CASSLGTSGGDEQFF
TRBV7-7 CASSLRDRDSNEQFF
TRBV7-9 CASSQDLEGGYTF
TRBV19 CASSILGTSGYNEQFF